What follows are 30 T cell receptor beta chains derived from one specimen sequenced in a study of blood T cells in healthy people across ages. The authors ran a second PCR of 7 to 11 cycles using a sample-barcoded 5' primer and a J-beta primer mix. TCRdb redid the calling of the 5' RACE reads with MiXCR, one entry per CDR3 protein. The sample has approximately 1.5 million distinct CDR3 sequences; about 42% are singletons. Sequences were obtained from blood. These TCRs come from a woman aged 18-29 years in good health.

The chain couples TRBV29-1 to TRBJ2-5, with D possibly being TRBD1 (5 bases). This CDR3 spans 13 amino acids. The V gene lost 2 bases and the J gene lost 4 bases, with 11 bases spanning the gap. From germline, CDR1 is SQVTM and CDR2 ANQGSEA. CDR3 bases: TGCAGCGTTGAATGGCGGCAGGGAGAGACCCAGTACTTC. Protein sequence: CSVEWRQGETQYF.

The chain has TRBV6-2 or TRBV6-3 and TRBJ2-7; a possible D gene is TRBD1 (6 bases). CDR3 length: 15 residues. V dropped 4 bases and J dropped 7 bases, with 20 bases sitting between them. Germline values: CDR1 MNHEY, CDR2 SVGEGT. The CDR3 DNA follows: TGTGCCAGCAGTTCCCCTGACAGGAGATACAATGAGCAGTACTTC. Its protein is CASSSPDRRYNEQYF.

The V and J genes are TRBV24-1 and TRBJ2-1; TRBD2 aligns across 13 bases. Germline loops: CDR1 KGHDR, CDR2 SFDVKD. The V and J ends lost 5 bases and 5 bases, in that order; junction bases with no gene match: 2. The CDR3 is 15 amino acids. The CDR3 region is CATSVGTSGNNEQFF. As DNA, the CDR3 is TGTGCCACCAGTGTCGGGACTAGCGGGAACAATGAGCAGTTCTTC.

The CDR3 region is CASRGGGARNTEAFF. CDR3 in DNA: TGTGCCAGCAGGGGAGGGGGCGCAAGGAACACTGAAGCTTTCTTT. The chain uses TRBV7-9 and TRBJ1-1; TRBD1 matches at 7 bases. The CDR3 runs to 15 residues. Germline V gene data show CDR1 as SEHNR and CDR2 as FQNEAQ (reference sequence). V lost 6 bases to trimming and J lost 1 base; unmatched junction nucleotides: 8.

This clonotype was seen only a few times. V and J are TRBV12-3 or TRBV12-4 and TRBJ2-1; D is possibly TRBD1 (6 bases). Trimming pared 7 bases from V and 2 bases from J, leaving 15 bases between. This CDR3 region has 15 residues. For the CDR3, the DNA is TGTGCCAGCATCCCGACAGGAGTAACCTACAATGAGCAGTTCTTC. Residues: CASIPTGVTYNEQFF.

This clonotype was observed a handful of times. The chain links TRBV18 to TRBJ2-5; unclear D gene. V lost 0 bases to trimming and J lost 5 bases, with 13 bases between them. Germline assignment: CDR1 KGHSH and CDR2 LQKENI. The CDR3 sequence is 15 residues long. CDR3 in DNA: TGTGCCAGCTCACCACCGGGCTGGGAACGGGAGACCCAGTACTTC. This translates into CASSPPGWERETQYF.

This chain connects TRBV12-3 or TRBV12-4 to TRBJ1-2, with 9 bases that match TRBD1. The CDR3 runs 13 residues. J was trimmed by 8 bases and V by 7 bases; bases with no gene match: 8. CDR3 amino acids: CASTPGQGWGYTF. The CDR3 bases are TGTGCCAGCACCCCGGGACAGGGCTGGGGCTACACCTTC.

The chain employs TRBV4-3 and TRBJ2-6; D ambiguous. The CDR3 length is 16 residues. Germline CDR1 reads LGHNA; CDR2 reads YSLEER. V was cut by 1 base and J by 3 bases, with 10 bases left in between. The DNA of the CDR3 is TGCGCCAGCAGCCAAGTTGGGAAGGGTGGGGCCAACGTCCTGACTTTC. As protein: CASSQVGKGGANVLTF.

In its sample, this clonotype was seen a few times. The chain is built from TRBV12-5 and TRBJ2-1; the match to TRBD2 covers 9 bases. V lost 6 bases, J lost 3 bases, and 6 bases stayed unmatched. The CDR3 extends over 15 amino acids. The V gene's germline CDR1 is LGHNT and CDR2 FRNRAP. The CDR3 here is CASGTTSGYYNEQFF. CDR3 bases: TGTGCTAGTGGGACGACTAGCGGTTACTACAATGAGCAGTTCTTC. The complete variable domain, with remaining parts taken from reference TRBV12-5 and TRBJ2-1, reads DARVTQTPRHKVTEMGQEVTMRCQPILGHNTVFWYRQTMMQGLELLAYFRNRAPLDDSGMPKDRFSAEMPDATLATLKIQPSEPRDSAVYFCASGTTSGYYNEQFFGPGTRLTVL.

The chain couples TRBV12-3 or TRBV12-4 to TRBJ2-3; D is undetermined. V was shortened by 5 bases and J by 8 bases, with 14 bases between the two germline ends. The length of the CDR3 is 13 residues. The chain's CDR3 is CASSRAAQGTQYF. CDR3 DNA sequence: TGTGCCAGCAGTCGCGCCGCCCAAGGTACGCAGTATTTT.

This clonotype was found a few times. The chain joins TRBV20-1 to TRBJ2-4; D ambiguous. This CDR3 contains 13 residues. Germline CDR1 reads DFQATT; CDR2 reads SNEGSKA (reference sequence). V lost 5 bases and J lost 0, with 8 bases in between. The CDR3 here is CSAPDVAKNIQYF. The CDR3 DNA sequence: TGCAGTGCTCCCGACGTAGCCAAAAACATTCAGTACTTC.

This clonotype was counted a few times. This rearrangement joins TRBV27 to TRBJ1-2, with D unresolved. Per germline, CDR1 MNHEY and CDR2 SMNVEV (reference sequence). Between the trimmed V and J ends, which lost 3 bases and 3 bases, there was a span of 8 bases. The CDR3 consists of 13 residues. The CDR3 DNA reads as TGTGCCAGCAGTTTGGGCACTTACTATGGCTACACCTTC. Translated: CASSLGTYYGYTF.

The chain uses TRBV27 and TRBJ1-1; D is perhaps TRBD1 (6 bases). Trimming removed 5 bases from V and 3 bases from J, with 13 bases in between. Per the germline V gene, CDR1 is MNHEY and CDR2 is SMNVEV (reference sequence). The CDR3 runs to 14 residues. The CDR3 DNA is TGTGCCAGCAGTACACACAGGGACTACACTGAAGCTTTCTTT. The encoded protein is CASSTHRDYTEAFF.

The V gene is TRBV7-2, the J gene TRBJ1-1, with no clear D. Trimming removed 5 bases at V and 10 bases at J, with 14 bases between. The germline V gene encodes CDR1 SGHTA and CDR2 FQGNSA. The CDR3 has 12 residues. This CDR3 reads CASSLWGERAFF. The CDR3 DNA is TGTGCCAGCAGCCTATGGGGAGAAAGAGCTTTCTTT.

The CDR3 sequence is CASSEGHRDGYTF. The CDR3 DNA sequence: TGTGCCAGCAGCGAGGGGCACAGGGATGGCTACACCTTC. The chain employs TRBV9 and TRBJ1-2; a weak D match, TRBD1 (6 bases). In germline, CDR1 is SGDLS, CDR2 YYNGEE. Trimming stripped 3 bases from V and 6 bases from J, with 12 bases between. There are 13 residues in the CDR3.

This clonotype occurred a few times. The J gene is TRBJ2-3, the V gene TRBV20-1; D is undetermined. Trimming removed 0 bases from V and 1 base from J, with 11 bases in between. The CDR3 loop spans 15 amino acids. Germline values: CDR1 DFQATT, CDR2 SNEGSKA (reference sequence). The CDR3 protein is CSARDRLHGTDTQYF. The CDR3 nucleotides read TGCAGTGCTAGAGATAGGCTGCACGGCACAGATACGCAGTATTTT.

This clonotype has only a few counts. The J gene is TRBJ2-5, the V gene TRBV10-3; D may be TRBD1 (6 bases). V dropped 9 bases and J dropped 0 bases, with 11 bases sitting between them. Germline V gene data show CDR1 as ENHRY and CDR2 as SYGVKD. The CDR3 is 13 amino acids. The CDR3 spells CAIRTENQETQYF. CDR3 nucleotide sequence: TGTGCCATACGGACAGAAAACCAAGAGACCCAGTACTTC.

CDR3 amino acids: CASSQVSPGSGANVLTF. CDR3 bases: TGCGCCAGCAGCCAAGTGTCCCCAGGGAGTGGGGCCAACGTCCTGACTTTC. The chain uses TRBV4-3 and TRBJ2-6; D is possibly TRBD1 or TRBD2 (5 bases each). The CDR3 has 17 residues. The germline V gene has CDR1 LGHNA and CDR2 YSLEER. Trimming took 1 base from V and 3 from J, leaving 13 bases between them.

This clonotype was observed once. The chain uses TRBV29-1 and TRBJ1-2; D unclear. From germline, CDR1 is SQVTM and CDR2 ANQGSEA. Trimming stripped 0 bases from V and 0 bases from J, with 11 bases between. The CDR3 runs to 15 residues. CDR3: CSVEEPRPTNYGYTF. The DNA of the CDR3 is TGCAGCGTTGAAGAACCCAGGCCAACTAACTATGGCTACACCTTC.

This CDR3 reads CASSLRPHNADTQYF. The CDR3, as DNA: TGTGCCAGCAGTTTGAGGCCCCACAACGCAGATACGCAGTATTTT. The rearrangement links TRBV12-3 or TRBV12-4 to TRBJ2-3; the D is unclear. V was shortened by 3 bases and J by 4 bases, with 14 bases between the two germline ends. The CDR3 covers 15 residues.

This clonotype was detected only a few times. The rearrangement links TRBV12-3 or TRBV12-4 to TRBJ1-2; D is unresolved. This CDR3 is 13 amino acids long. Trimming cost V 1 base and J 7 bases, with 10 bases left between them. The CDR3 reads CASSLGRGFGYTF. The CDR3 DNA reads TGTGCCAGCAGTTTAGGCCGAGGGTTTGGCTACACCTTC.

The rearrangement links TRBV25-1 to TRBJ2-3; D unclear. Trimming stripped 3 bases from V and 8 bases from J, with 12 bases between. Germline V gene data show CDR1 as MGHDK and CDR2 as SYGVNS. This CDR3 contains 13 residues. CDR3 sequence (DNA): TGTGCCAGCAGTGATAAGGCCAAGGGTACGCAGTATTTT. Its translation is CASSDKAKGTQYF. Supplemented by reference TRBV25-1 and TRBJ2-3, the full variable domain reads EADIYQTPRYLVIGTGKKITLECSQTMGHDKMYWYQQDPGMELHLIHYSYGVNSTEKGDLSSESTVSRIRTEHFPLTLESARPSHTSQYLCASSDKAKGTQYFGPGTRLTVL.

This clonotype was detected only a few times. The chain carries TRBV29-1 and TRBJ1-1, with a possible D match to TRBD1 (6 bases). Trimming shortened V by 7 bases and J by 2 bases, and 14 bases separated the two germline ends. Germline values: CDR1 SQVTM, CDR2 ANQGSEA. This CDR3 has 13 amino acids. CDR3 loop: CSATDRYNTEAFF. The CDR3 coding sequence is TGCAGCGCCACGGACAGATATAACACTGAAGCTTTCTTT.

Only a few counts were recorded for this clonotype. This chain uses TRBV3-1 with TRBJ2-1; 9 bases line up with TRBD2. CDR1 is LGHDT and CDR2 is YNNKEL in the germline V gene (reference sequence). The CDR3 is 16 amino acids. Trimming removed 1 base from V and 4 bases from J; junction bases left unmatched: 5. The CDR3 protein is CASSQGSAGGYNEQFF. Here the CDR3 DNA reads TGTGCCAGCAGCCAAGGATCAGCGGGGGGATACAATGAGCAGTTCTTC.

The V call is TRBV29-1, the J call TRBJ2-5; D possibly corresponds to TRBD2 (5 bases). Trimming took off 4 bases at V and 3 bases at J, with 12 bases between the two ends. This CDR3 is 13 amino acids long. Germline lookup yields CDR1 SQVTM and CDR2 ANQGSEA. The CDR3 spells CSVGRRQKETQYF. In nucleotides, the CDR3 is TGCAGCGTTGGTCGGAGGCAGAAAGAGACCCAGTACTTC.

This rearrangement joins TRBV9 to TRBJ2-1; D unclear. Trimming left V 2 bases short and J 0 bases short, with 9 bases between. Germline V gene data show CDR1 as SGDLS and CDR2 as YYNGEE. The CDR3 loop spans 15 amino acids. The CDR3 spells CASSVESNSYNEQFF. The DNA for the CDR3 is TGTGCCAGCAGCGTCGAATCAAACTCCTACAATGAGCAGTTCTTC.

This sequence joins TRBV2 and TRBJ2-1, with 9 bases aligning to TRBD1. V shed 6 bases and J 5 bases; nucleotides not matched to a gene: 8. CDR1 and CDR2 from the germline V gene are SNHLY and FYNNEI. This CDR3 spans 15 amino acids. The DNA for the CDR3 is TGTGCCAGCAGCCTTCTGGACAGGGGTAACAATGAGCAGTTCTTC. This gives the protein CASSLLDRGNNEQFF.

The CDR3 nucleotides are TGCAGTGCCAGCCTGTGGACTAGCGGGGGCACAGATACGCAGTATTTT. Translating gives CSASLWTSGGTDTQYF. The V call is TRBV20-1, the J call TRBJ2-3, with 12 bases fitting TRBD2. V lost 6 bases to trimming and J lost 1 base; unmatched junction nucleotides: 8. CDR3 length equals 16 residues. Germline lookup yields CDR1 DFQATT and CDR2 SNEGSKA (reference sequence).

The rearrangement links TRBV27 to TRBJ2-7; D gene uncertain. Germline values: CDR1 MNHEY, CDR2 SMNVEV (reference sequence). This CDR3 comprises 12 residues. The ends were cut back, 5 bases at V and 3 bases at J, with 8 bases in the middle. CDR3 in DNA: TGTGCCAGCAGTGGAATGAACTACGAGCAGTACTTC. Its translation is CASSGMNYEQYF.

Here the CDR3 DNA reads TGTGCCAGCAGCCAAGATTCCGGGTACGCGGATACGCAGTATTTT. Its translation is CASSQDSGYADTQYF. This chain links TRBV3-1 with TRBJ2-3; no reliable D call. The CDR3 sequence is 15 residues long. CDR1 is LGHDT, CDR2 YNNKEL, per germline (reference sequence). Trimming took 0 bases from V and 6 from J, leaving 13 bases between them.